Sequencing of this TCR beta chain was carried out in a study of T cells in Graves' hyperthyroidism and ophthalmopathy. Looking at the study overall: Staff took peripheral blood when the initial diagnosis was made, before any treatment began. Study findings and constraints: Most thyroid-expanded clonotypes above 0.001 were also found in blood.

Regarding this clonotype: Its antigen is still unknown.

Isolation of PBMCs was performed on around 9.7 ml fresh peripheral blood. CDR3 length: 14 amino acids. Germline V gene data show CDR1 as DFQATT and CDR2 as SNEGSKA (reference sequence). Trimming cost V 6 bases and J 7 bases; bases outside gene matches: 13. The source material, RNA transcripts, was used to amplify TCR beta CDR3 regions. Carried out on the TCR CDR3, a first-round RT-PCR used the HTBI primer set. Each CDR3 protein is one row after TCRdb ran MiXCR on the multiplex PCR reads. The data show 96,000 or so distinct CDR3 sequences, roughly 56% seen once. The chain recombines TRBV20-1 with TRBJ2-7; the match to TRBD2 covers 9 bases. The sequence came from a woman aged 40-49 years with Graves' hyperthyroidism. Sequenced input: blood. The CDR3 DNA reads as TGCAGTGCCCGTCTACCGGGACTAGCTTCAGAGCAGTACTTC. Residues: CSARLPGLASEQYF.